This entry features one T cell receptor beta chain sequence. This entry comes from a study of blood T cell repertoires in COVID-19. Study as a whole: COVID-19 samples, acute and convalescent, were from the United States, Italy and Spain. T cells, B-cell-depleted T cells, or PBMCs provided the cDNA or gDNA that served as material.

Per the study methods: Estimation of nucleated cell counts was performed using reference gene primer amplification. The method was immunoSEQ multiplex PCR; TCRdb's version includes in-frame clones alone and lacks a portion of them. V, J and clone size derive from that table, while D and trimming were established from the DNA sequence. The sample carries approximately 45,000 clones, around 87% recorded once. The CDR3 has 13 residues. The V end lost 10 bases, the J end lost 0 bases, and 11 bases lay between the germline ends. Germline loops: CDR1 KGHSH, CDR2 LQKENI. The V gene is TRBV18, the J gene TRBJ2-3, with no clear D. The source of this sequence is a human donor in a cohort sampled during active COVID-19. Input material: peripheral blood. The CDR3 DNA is TGTGCCACCACACAGTCTAGCACAGATACGCAGTATTTT. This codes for CATTQSSTDTQYF.